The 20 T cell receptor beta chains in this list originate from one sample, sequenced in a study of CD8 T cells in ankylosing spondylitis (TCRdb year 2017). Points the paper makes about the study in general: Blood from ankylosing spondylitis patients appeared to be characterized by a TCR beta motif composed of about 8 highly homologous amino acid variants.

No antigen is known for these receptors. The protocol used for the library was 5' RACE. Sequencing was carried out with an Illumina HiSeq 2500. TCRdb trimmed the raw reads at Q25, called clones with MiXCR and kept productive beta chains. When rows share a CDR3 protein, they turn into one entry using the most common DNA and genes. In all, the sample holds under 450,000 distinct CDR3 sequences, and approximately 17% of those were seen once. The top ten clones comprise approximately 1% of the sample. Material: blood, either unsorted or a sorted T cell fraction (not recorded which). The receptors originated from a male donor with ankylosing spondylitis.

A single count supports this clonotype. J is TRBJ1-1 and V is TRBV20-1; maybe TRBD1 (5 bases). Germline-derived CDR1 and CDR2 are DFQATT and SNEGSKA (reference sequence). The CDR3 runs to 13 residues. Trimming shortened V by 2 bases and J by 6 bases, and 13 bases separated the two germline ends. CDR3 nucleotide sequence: TGCAGTGCTAGATCGGCAGGGTCATCTGAAGCTTTCTTT. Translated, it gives CSARSAGSSEAFF.

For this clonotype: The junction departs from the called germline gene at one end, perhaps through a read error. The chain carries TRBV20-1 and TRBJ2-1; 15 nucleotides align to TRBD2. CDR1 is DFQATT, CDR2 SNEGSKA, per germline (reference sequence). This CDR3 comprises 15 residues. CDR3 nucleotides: TGCTGTGCCATGGGACTAGCGGGAGGATTCCGGGAGCAGTTCTTC. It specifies CCAMGLAGGFREQFF.

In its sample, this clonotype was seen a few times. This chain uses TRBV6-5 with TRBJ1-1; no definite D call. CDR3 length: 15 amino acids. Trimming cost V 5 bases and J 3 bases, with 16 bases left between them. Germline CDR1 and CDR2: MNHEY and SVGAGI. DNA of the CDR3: TGTGCCAGCAGTACTCCCGGGGAGGGTCACACTGAAGCTTTCTTT. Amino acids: CASSTPGEGHTEAFF.

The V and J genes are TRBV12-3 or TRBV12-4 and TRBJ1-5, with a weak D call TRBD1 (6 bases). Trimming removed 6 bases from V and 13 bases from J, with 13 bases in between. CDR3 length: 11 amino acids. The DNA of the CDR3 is TGTGCCAGCAGCACCCAGGGGCCGCAGCATTTT. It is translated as CASSTQGPQHF.

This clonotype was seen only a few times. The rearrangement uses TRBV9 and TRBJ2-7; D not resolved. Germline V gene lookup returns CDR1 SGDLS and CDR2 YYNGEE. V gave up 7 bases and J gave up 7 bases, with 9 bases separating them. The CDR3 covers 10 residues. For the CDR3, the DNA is TGTGCCAGCCATTTTCCAGAGCAGTACTTC. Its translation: CASHFPEQYF.

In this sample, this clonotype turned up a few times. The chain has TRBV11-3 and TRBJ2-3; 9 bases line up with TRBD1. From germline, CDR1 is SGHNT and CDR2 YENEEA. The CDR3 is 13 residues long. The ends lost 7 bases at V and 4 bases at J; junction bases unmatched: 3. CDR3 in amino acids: CASKGQGADTQYF. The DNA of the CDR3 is TGTGCCAGCAAGGGACAGGGAGCAGATACGCAGTATTTT.

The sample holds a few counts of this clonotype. The CDR3 nucleotides are TGCAGCGTCCTTAGCGGGAGACTCTCCTACGAGCAGTACTTC. It translates to CSVLSGRLSYEQYF. V is TRBV29-1 and J is TRBJ2-7, with 9 bases identical to TRBD2. Trimming at V came to 6 bases and at J to 0 bases, leaving 6 bases not matched to a gene. The CDR3 totals 14 residues. Germline CDR1 reads SQVTM; CDR2 reads ANQGSEA.

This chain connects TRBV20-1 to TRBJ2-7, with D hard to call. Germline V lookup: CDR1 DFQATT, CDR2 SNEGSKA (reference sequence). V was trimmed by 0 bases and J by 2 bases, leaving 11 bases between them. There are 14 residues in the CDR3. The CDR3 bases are TGCAGTGCTAGAGATTTGCCAGCCGCCTACGAGCAGTACTTC. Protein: CSARDLPAAYEQYF.

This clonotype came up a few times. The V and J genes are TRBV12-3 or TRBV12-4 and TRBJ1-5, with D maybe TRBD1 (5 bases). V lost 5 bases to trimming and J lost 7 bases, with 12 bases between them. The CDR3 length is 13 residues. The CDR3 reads CASSAREVQPQHF. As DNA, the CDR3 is TGTGCCAGCAGTGCCAGGGAGGTCCAGCCCCAGCATTTT.

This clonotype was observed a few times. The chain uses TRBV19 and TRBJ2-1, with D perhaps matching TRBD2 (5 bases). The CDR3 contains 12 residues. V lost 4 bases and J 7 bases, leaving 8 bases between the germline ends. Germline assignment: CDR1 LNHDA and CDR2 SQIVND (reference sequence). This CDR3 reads CASSRTRNEQFF. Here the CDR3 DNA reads TGTGCCAGTAGTAGAACTAGAAATGAGCAGTTCTTC.

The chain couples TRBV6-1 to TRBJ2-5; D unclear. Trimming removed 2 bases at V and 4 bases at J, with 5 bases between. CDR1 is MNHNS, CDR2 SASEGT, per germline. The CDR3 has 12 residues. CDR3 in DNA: TGTGCCAGCAGTGAAAGGGTAGAGACCCAGTACTTC. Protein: CASSERVETQYF.

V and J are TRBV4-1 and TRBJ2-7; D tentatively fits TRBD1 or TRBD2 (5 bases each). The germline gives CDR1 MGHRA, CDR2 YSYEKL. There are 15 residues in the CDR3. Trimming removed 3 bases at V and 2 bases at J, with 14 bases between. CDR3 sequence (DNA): TGCGCCAGCAGCCATACTCAGGGAGAACCCTACGAGCAGTACTTC. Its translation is CASSHTQGEPYEQYF.

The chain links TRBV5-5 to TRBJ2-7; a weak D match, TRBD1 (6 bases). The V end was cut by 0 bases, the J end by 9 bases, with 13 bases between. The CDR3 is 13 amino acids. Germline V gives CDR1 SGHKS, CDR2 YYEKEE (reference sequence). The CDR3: CASSLDGGRGQYF. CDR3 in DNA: TGTGCCAGCAGCTTGGATGGAGGCAGGGGGCAGTACTTC. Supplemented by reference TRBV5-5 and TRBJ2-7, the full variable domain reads DAGVTQSPTHLIKTRGQQVTLRCSPISGHKSVSWYQQVLGQGPQFIFQYYEKEERGRGNFPDRFSARQFPNYSSELNVNALLLGDSALYLCASSLDGGRGQYFGPGTRLTVT.

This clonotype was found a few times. The CDR3 spells CASSRTMGTEAFF. The CDR3 DNA sequence: TGTGCCAGCAGCCGGACCATGGGGACTGAAGCTTTCTTT. The J gene is TRBJ1-1, the V gene TRBV3-1; D not resolved. This CDR3 region has 13 residues. Germline V CDR1 and CDR2: LGHDT, YNNKEL (reference sequence). Deletions cut 4 bases from V and 5 bases from J, with 11 bases between.

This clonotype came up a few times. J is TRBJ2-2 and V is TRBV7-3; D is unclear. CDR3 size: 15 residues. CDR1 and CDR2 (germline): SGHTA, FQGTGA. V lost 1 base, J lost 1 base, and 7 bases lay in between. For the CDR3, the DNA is TGTGCCAGCAGCTTAAGGCAGATGAACACCGGGGAGCTGTTTTTT. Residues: CASSLRQMNTGELFF. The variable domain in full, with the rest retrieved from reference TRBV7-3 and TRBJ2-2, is GAGVSQTPSNKVTEKGKYVELRCDPISGHTALYWYRQSLGQGPEFLIYFQGTGAADDSGLPNDRFFAVRPEGSVSTLKIQRTERGDSAVYLCASSLRQMNTGELFFGEGSRLTVL.

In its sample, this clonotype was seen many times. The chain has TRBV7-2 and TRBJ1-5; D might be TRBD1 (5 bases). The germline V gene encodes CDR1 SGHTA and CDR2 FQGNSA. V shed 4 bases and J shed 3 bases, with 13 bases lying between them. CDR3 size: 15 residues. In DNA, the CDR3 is TGTGCCAGCAGCTCGGCAGGGAAACACAATCAGCCCCAGCATTTT. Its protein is CASSSAGKHNQPQHF.

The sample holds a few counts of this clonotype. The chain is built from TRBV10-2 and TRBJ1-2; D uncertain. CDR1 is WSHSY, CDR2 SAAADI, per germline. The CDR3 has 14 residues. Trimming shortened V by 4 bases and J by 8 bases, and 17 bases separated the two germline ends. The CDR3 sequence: CASSGAAEGGGYTF. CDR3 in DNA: TGCGCCAGCAGTGGGGCAGCAGAGGGAGGAGGCTACACCTTC.

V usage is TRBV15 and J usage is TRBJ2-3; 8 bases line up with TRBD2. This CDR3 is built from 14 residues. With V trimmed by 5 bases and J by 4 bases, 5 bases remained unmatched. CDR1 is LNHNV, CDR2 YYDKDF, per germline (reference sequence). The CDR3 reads CATSREGPSDTQYF. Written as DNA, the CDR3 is TGTGCCACCAGCCGGGAGGGCCCATCAGATACGCAGTATTTT.

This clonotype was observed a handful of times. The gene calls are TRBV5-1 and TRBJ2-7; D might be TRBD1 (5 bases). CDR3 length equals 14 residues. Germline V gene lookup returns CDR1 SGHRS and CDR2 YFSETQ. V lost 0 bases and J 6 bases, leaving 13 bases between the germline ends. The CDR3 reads CASSLEQGGSEQYF. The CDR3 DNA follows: TGCGCCAGCAGCTTGGAGCAGGGTGGGTCCGAGCAGTACTTC.

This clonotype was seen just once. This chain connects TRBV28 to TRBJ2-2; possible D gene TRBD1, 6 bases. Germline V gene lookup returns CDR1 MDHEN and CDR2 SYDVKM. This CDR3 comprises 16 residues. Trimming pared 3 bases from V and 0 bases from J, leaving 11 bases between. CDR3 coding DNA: TGTGCCAGCAGTTTTGGGACAATCCCGAACACCGGGGAGCTGTTTTTT. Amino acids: CASSFGTIPNTGELFF.